Listed below are T cell receptor beta chains from one sample, sequenced in a study of blood T cell repertoires in COVID-19. The table came from immunoSEQ multiplex PCR; TCRdb's copy has only in-frame clones and leaves some out. The table lists about 25,000 clones, 82% of them singletons. Sequences were obtained from peripheral blood. All receptors derive from a man at least 80 years old with active or convalescent COVID-19. Both conserved end residues are part of each CDR3. D genes are given only for firm matches. The size of a clone is reported for some rows only, either as once, few or many, or as a class for expanded clones.

CASSLTGGVHGYTF,TGTGCCAGTAGTCTGACAGGGGGCGTGCATGGCTACACCTTC,few,TRBD1,TRBV19,14,TRBJ1-2
CASSVGEAGAPHEQFF,TGTGCCAGCAGCGTAGGTGAGGCGGGAGCCCCCCATGAGCAGTTCTTC,NA,TRBD2,TRBV9,16,TRBJ2-1
CASSEQGANGYTF,TGTGCCAGCAGTGAACAGGGGGCTAATGGCTACACCTTC,NA,TRBD1,TRBV6-1,13,TRBJ1-2
CASSFQAGGGQETQYF,TGTGCCAGCAGCTTTCAAGCGGGAGGCGGGCAAGAGACCCAGTACTTC,NA,TRBD2,TRBV3-1/TRBV3-2,16,TRBJ2-5
CASSEWHEQYF,TGTGCCAGCAGTGAATGGCACGAGCAGTACTTC,medium-sized,NA,TRBV2,11,TRBJ2-7
CASSLSRAGGEQFF,TGTGCCAGCAGCCTAAGCCGGGCGGGCGGTGAGCAGTTCTTC,NA,NA,TRBV3-1/TRBV3-2,14,TRBJ2-1
CASSLATGQSEKLFF,TGTGCCAGCAGCTTAGCGACAGGGCAGAGTGAAAAACTGTTTTTT,NA,TRBD1,TRBV7-9,15,TRBJ1-4
CASSLLAGGRRGANVLTF,TGCGCCAGCAGCCTCTTAGCGGGGGGGCGTCGTGGGGCCAACGTCCTGACTTTC,NA,TRBD2,TRBV4-1,18,TRBJ2-6
CASSQDEIRGGLGNQPQHF,TGTGCCAGCAGCCAAGATGAGATAAGAGGGGGATTGGGCAATCAGCCCCAGCATTTT,NA,NA,TRBV4-2,19,TRBJ1-5
CASSITGGRTEAFF,TGTGCCAGTAGTATCACAGGGGGTCGGACTGAAGCTTTCTTT,once,TRBD1,TRBV19,14,TRBJ1-1
CASGSEGQGLMTF,TGTGCCAGCGGGTCGGAGGGACAGGGCCTCATGACCTTT,few,TRBD1,TRBV2,13,TRBJ2-3
CASSVVDREEDQPQHF,TGTGCCAGTAGTGTGGTGGACAGGGAGGAGGATCAGCCCCAGCATTTT,NA,TRBD1,TRBV19,16,TRBJ1-5
CSVAWSGQPQHF,TGCAGCGTTGCATGGTCGGGTCAGCCCCAGCATTTT,NA,NA,TRBV29-1,12,TRBJ1-5
CASTTGNSGNTIYF,TGTGCCAGCACTACGGGGAACTCTGGAAACACCATATATTTT,NA,NA,TRBV2,14,TRBJ1-3
CASSFDRRQGAGEQYF,TGCGCCAGCAGCTTTGACAGGCGGCAGGGGGCGGGCGAGCAGTACTTC,NA,TRBD1,TRBV5-1,16,TRBJ2-7
CASSTGQGNGGTQYF,TGTGCCAGCTCGACGGGACAGGGGAACGGAGGTACGCAGTATTTT,NA,TRBD1,TRBV18,15,TRBJ2-3
CASSVHLSQPQHF,TGTGCCAGCAGCGTACACTTATCTCAGCCCCAGCATTTT,NA,NA,TRBV9,13,TRBJ1-5
CASTGPSYEQYF,TGTGCCAGTACAGGACCCTCCTACGAGCAGTACTTC,NA,NA,TRBV28,12,TRBJ2-7
CASSLAGTGTFF,TGTGCCAGCAGCTTAGCCGGGACAGGGACTTTCTTT,NA,TRBD1,TRBV7-8,12,TRBJ1-1
CASSLGQGSYGYTF,TGTGCCAGCAGCTTAGGACAGGGTAGCTATGGCTACACCTTC,few,TRBD1,TRBV7-2,14,TRBJ1-2
CASSPSPGAGSPLHF,TGTGCCAGCTCACCCTCCCCGGGAGCGGGCTCACCCCTCCACTTT,NA,NA,TRBV18,15,TRBJ1-6
CASSTILGTQETQYF,TGTGCCAGCAGTACGATACTAGGCACCCAAGAGACCCAGTACTTC,NA,NA,TRBV27,15,TRBJ2-5
CASSLLNGYEQYF,TGTGCCAGCAGTTTATTAAACGGCTACGAGCAGTACTTC,NA,NA,TRBV28,13,TRBJ2-7
CASSSSGARYNEQFF,TGTGCCAGCAGCTCAAGCGGGGCCCGCTACAATGAGCAGTTCTTC,NA,TRBD2,TRBV11-2,15,TRBJ2-1
CASSAPPRVTNEKLFF,TGTGCCAGCAGTGCCCCCCCCAGGGTAACTAATGAAAAACTGTTTTTT,once,NA,TRBV6-1,16,TRBJ1-4
CASSEGDHPYEQYF,TGTGCCAGCAGCGAAGGAGATCATCCCTACGAGCAGTACTTC,NA,NA,TRBV11-3,14,TRBJ2-7
CASKTSGDNEQFF,TGTGCCAGCAAGACTAGCGGGGACAATGAGCAGTTCTTC,few,TRBD2,TRBV4-2,13,TRBJ2-1
CASSEGQNYGYTF,TGTGCCAGCAGCGAGGGACAGAACTATGGCTACACCTTC,NA,TRBD1,TRBV11-2,13,TRBJ1-2
CASSAMETQYF,TGTGCCAGCAGCGCTATGGAGACCCAGTACTTC,NA,NA,TRBV7-9,11,TRBJ2-5
CASLDQDYYGYTF,TGTGCCAGCTTGGATCAGGACTACTATGGCTACACCTTC,NA,NA,TRBV2,13,TRBJ1-2
CASSPGGQRDTQYF,TGCGCCAGCAGCCCGGGGGGGCAGAGAGATACGCAGTATTTT,NA,TRBD2,TRBV5-1,14,TRBJ2-3
CASSLKPSYEQYF,TGTGCCAGCAGTTTAAAGCCTTCCTACGAGCAGTACTTC,NA,NA,TRBV27,13,TRBJ2-7
CASSLAGTSGRGTSTDTQYF,TGTGCCAGCAGCTTGGCTGGGACTAGCGGGAGGGGAACTAGCACAGATACGCAGTATTTT,NA,TRBD2,TRBV5-5,20,TRBJ2-3
CASNRVGTEQFF,TGTGCCAGCAACCGCGTGGGGACAGAGCAGTTCTTC,NA,NA,TRBV7-9,12,TRBJ2-1
CASSQTLADSYNEQFF,TGCGCCAGCAGCCAAACATTAGCGGACTCCTACAATGAGCAGTTCTTC,NA,NA,TRBV4-1,16,TRBJ2-1
CASSKEVWGLFNTEAFF,TGTGCCAGCAGCAAAGAGGTCTGGGGCCTATTCAACACTGAAGCTTTCTTT,NA,NA,TRBV21-1,17,TRBJ1-1
CAISELSGNQPQHF,TGTGCCATCAGTGAGTTGTCGGGCAATCAGCCCCAGCATTTT,NA,NA,TRBV10-3,14,TRBJ1-5
CASSLSGTGFSNQPQHF,TGTGCCAGCAGTTTATCGGGGACAGGGTTCAGCAATCAGCCCCAGCATTTT,NA,TRBD1,TRBV27,17,TRBJ1-5
CASSLAPGLNYEQYF,TGTGCCAGCAGCTTAGCCCCGGGACTCAACTACGAGCAGTACTTC,NA,NA,TRBV11-2,15,TRBJ2-7
CASGGLGLDTQYF,TGTGCCAGCGGGGGACTAGGATTAGATACGCAGTATTTT,NA,TRBD2,TRBV5-6,13,TRBJ2-3
CASSPAGGLGETQYF,TGCGCCAGCAGCCCGGCGGGGGGCCTCGGGGAGACCCAGTACTTC,NA,TRBD2,TRBV5-1,15,TRBJ2-5
CASSLRGTYEQYF,TGTGCCAGCAGCCTCAGAGGGACCTACGAGCAGTACTTC,NA,NA,TRBV27,13,TRBJ2-7
CATSDSNSYEQYF,TGTGCCACCAGTGATTCTAACAGCTACGAGCAGTACTTC,NA,NA,TRBV24-1,13,TRBJ2-7
CATSRAGAAFEQYF,TGTGCCACCAGCAGGGCAGGGGCGGCTTTCGAGCAGTACTTC,NA,NA,TRBV15,14,TRBJ2-7
CASSPLGAGAPNEQFF,TGTGCCAGCAGTCCCTTAGGAGCGGGAGCTCCCAATGAGCAGTTCTTC,NA,TRBD2,TRBV27,16,TRBJ2-1
CAISDAAGAQETQYF,TGTGCCATCAGTGATGCCGCGGGAGCGCAAGAGACCCAGTACTTC,NA,TRBD2,TRBV10-3,15,TRBJ2-5
CASSQDFERGGEQFF,TGCGCCAGCAGCCAAGATTTCGAGCGGGGGGGTGAGCAGTTCTTC,few,TRBD2,TRBV4-1,15,TRBJ2-1
CASWLRTLAGGPEEQYF,TGTGCCAGCTGGCTCCGAACTCTAGCGGGAGGGCCGGAGGAGCAGTACTTC,NA,TRBD2,TRBV5-4,17,TRBJ2-7
CASSLDAQGYNEKLFF,TGTGCCAGCAGCTTAGATGCACAGGGATATAATGAAAAACTGTTTTTT,NA,NA,TRBV11-2,16,TRBJ1-4
CASSEGPGRPGYTF,TGTGCCAGCAGTGAAGGGCCGGGGAGGCCTGGCTACACCTTC,NA,NA,TRBV6-4,14,TRBJ1-2
CASSLSQGAYGYTF,TGCGCCAGCAGCTTATCACAGGGGGCCTATGGCTACACCTTC,NA,TRBD1,TRBV5-1,14,TRBJ1-2
CASSLSGTDTQYF,TGCGCCAGCAGCTTAAGCGGCACAGATACGCAGTATTTT,NA,NA,TRBV5-1,13,TRBJ2-3
CASSQRLAGVSTDTQYF,TGTGCCAGCAGCCAACGACTAGCGGGAGTAAGCACAGATACGCAGTATTTT,NA,TRBD2,TRBV4-2,17,TRBJ2-3
CASSLATKTGELFF,TGTGCCAGCAGCTTGGCAACTAAAACCGGGGAGCTGTTTTTT,NA,NA,TRBV5-6,14,TRBJ2-2
CASSKQVSHTSSYEQYF,TGTGCCAGTTCTAAACAGGTTTCCCACACCTCTTCCTACGAGCAGTACTTC,NA,NA,TRBV19,17,TRBJ2-7
CASSFGLANQETQYF,TGCGCCAGCAGCTTCGGACTAGCGAACCAAGAGACCCAGTACTTC,medium-sized,TRBD2,TRBV5-1,15,TRBJ2-5
CASSQGRGAGGYTF,TGTGCCAGCTCACAAGGCAGGGGCGCAGGCGGCTACACCTTC,NA,NA,TRBV18,14,TRBJ1-2